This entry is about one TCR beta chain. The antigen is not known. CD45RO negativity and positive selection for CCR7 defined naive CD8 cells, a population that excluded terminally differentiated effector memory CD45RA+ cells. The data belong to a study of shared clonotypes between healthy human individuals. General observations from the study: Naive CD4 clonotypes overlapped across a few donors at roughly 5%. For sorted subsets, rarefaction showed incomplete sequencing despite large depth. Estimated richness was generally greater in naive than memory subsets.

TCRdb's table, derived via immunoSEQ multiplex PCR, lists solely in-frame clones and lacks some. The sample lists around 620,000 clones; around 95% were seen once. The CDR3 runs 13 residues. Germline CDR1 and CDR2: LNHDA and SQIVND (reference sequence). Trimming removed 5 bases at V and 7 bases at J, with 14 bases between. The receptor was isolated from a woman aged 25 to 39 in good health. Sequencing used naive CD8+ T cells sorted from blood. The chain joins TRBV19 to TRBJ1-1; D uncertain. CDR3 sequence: CASSLVRWGEAFF. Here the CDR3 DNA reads TGTGCCAGTAGTTTGGTCAGGTGGGGTGAAGCTTTCTTT. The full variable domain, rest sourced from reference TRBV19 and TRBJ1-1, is DGGITQSPKYLFRKEGQNVTLSCEQNLNHDAMYWYRQDPGQGLRLIYYSQIVNDFQKGDIAEGYSVSREKKESFPLTVTSAQKNPTAFYLCASSLVRWGEAFFGQGTRLTVV.